The clone carrying this TCR beta chain was observed a few times. The data originate from a study of T cells in Graves' hyperthyroidism and ophthalmopathy. The J segment lost 5 bases and the V segment lost 4 bases, leaving 8 bases of the junction unmatched. CDR1 is SGHRS, CDR2 YFSETQ, per germline. This CDR3 has 15 residues. 9 to 10 ml fresh peripheral blood yielded the PBMCs. Researchers took RNA transcripts and amplified the TCR beta CDR3 regions from them. First-round RT-PCR targeting the TCR CDR3 was performed with the HTBI primer set. Using its own MiXCR run on the multiplex PCR reads, TCRdb lists one record per CDR3 protein. The repertoire has about 740,000 distinct CDR3 sequences, about 15% of them found once; the top ten carry about a tenth.

The specimen sequenced was blood. This sequence was found in a woman aged 18-29 years with Graves' hyperthyroidism. This rearrangement joins TRBV5-1 to TRBJ2-2; 7 bases align to TRBD1. The CDR3 DNA follows: TGCGCCAGCAGCCCTAGACAGGGAAGGACCGGGGAGCTGTTTTTT. This translates into CASSPRQGRTGELFF.